These 3 T cell receptor beta chains share one sample of origin, sequenced in a study of cytomegalovirus exposure and HLA in healthy donors. The PCR employed 60 Vbeta primers together with 13 Jbeta primers. TCRdb's table, derived via immunoSEQ multiplex PCR, lists solely in-frame clones and lacks some. Of nearly 80,000 clones listed, roughly 79% are singletons. Sequenced sample: PBMCs. The receptors originated from a woman between 40 and 55 years old in good health and CMV-seropositive.

This chain links TRBV5-1 with TRBJ2-5, with TRBD2 matching 7 bases. Germline values: CDR1 SGHRS, CDR2 YFSETQ. Trimming at V came to 1 base and at J to 4 bases, leaving 10 bases not matched to a gene. This CDR3 contains 16 residues. The CDR3 loop is CASSLTLGGYLETQYF. The CDR3 coding sequence is TGCGCCAGCAGCTTGACCCTGGGGGGGTACCTAGAGACCCAGTACTTC.

The chain uses TRBV5-1 and TRBJ2-1; 9 bases fit TRBD1. This CDR3 is built from 14 residues. With V trimmed by 7 bases and J by 6 bases, 8 bases remained unmatched. The germline V gene has CDR1 SGHRS and CDR2 YFSETQ. CDR3 region: CASRGTGGLNEQFF. The CDR3 DNA is TGCGCCAGCCGGGGAACAGGGGGCCTCAATGAGCAGTTCTTC.

On this clone: One end of the junction is discordant with germline, which a read error may explain. The chain recombines TRBV6-5 with TRBJ2-1, with 7 nucleotides matching TRBD2. The CDR3 covers 12 residues. CDR1 is MNHEY, CDR2 SVGAGI, per germline. CDR3 amino acids: CASHPPSGAPVF. The CDR3 DNA is TGTGCCAGCCACCCCCCTAGCGGAGCCCCGGTCTTC.